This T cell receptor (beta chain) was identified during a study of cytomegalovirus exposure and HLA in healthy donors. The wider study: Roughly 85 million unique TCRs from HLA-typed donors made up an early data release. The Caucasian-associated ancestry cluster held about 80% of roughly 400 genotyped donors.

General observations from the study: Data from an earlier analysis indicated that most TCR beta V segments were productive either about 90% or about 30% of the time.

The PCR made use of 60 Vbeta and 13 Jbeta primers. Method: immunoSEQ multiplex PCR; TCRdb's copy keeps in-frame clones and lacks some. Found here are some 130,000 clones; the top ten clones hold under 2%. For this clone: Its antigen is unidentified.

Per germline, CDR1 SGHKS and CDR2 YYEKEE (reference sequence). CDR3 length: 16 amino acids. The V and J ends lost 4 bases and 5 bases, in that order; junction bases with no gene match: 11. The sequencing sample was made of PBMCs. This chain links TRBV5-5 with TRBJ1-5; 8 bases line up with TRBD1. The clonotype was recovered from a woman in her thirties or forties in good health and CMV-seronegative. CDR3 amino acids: CASSNSGQGWDQPQHF. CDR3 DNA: TGTGCCAGCAGCAACTCTGGACAGGGTTGGGATCAGCCCCAGCATTTT.